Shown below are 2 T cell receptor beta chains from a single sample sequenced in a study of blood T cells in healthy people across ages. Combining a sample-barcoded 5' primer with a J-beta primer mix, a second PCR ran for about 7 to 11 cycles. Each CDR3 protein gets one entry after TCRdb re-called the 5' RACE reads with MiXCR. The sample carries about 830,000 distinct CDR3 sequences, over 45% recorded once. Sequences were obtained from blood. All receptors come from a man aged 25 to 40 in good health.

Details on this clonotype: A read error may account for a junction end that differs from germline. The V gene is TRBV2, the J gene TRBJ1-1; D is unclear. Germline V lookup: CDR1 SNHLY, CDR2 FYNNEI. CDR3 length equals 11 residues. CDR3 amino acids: CASSAGGEVFF. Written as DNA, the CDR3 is TGTGCCAGCAGTGCGGGAGGTGAAGTTTTCTTT.

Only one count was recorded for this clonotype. The CDR3 here is CASSFGYSVETQYF. CDR3 bases: TGCGCCAGCAGCTTTGGCTACTCTGTAGAGACCCAGTACTTC. J is TRBJ2-5 and V is TRBV5-1; D is unclear. The V end lost 2 bases, the J end lost 4 bases, and 12 bases lay between the germline ends. The germline V gene has CDR1 SGHRS and CDR2 YFSETQ. CDR3 length: 14 amino acids.